Shown below are 11 T cell receptor beta chains from a single sample sequenced in a study of long-term antiretroviral therapy in people with HIV (dated by TCRdb to between 2021 and 2022). The immunoSEQ hsTCRB v3.0 assay was used at survey level resolution to sequence the TRB variable region. TCRdb's version of the immuneACCESS table is confined to in-frame rearrangements and falls short of the full clone set. An unresolved V gene accounts for under half of the shortfall where checked; the remainder is of unknown origin. This sample comprises more than 20,000 clones, approximately 80% of them detected only once. The ten biggest clones cover about 5.6% of the sample. The specimen comprised unsorted PBMCs, sampled 4.4 years after starting antiretroviral therapy. Receptor source: a man aged 25-45 years with HIV.

V gene TRBV7-9 combines with J gene TRBJ1-5; D perhaps matches TRBD1 (6 bases). The CDR3 is 14 amino acids. Trimming stripped 3 bases from V and 5 bases from J, with 11 bases between. Germline V gives CDR1 SEHNR, CDR2 FQNEAQ (reference sequence). CDR3 in amino acids: CASSFEGDYQPQHF. DNA of the CDR3: TGTGCCAGCAGCTTCGAGGGGGACTATCAGCCCCAGCATTTT.

The gene calls are TRBV19 and TRBJ1-1; TRBD1 aligns across 8 bases. The CDR3 consists of 14 residues. Looked up from germline, CDR1 is LNHDA and CDR2 is SQIVND (reference sequence). V shed 5 bases, J shed 6 bases, and the junction held 8 bases outside the gene matches. The CDR3 spells CASSAKDRDPEAFF. The CDR3 coding sequence is TGTGCCAGTAGTGCAAAGGACAGGGACCCTGAAGCTTTCTTT.

The chain links TRBV6-5 to TRBJ1-1; D is uncertain. V was cut by 4 bases and J by 1 base, with 10 bases left in between. This CDR3 spans 14 amino acids. In germline, CDR1 is MNHEY, CDR2 SVGAGI. CDR3: CASSSTDPNTEAFF. For the CDR3, the DNA is TGTGCCAGCAGTTCCACCGACCCGAACACTGAAGCTTTCTTT.

The CDR3 sequence: CASSVGGATNTGELFF. In DNA, the CDR3 is TGTGCCAGCAGCGTAGGGGGGGCTACGAACACCGGGGAGCTGTTTTTT. This chain connects TRBV9 to TRBJ2-2; D possibly matches TRBD1 or TRBD2 (6 bases each). Trimming stripped 0 bases from V and 0 bases from J, with 9 bases between. Germline CDR1 is SGDLS and CDR2 is YYNGEE. The CDR3 sequence is 16 residues long.

The J gene is TRBJ1-4, the V gene TRBV2, with no clear D. Germline CDR1 is SNHLY and CDR2 is FYNNEI. The CDR3 length is 12 residues. Trimming pared 4 bases from V and 6 bases from J, leaving 6 bases between. Written as DNA, the CDR3 is TGTGCCAGCAGTGGGTTTTATGAAAAACTGTTTTTT. It translates to CASSGFYEKLFF.

This clone showed up just a few times. The V call is TRBV12-2, the J call TRBJ2-1; the D call of TRBD1 is as the table states it, not checked on the DNA. TRBV12-2 is tagged as a pseudogene. This CDR3 contains 15 residues. The CDR3 bases are TGTGCAAGTCGTGCCCGGGACAGAGACTACAATGAGCAGTTCTTC. Translation gives CASRARDRDYNEQFF.

The rearrangement joins TRBV7-9 to TRBJ1-4; D is ambiguous. The CDR3 has 15 amino acids. Germline values: CDR1 SEHNR, CDR2 FQNEAQ (reference sequence). V gave up 3 bases and J gave up 7 bases, with 15 bases separating them. CDR3 region: CASSFSGGWIEKLFF. DNA for the CDR3: TGTGCCAGCAGCTTCTCGGGCGGGTGGATTGAAAAACTGTTTTTT.

This chain uses TRBV19 with TRBJ2-3, with 10 bases matching TRBD1. The CDR3 loop spans 14 amino acids. The junction had 5 bases not matched to a gene; V was cut back by 3 bases and J by 8 bases. Germline values: CDR1 LNHDA, CDR2 SQIVND (reference sequence). CDR3 nucleotide sequence: TGTGCCAGTAGTATTGGGACAGGGGTAGGTACGCAGTATTTT. The encoded protein is CASSIGTGVGTQYF. The full variable domain, rest sourced from reference TRBV19 and TRBJ2-3, is DGGITQSPKYLFRKEGQNVTLSCEQNLNHDAMYWYRQDPGQGLRLIYYSQIVNDFQKGDIAEGYSVSREKKESFPLTVTSAQKNPTAFYLCASSIGTGVGTQYFGPGTRLTVL.

This rearrangement joins TRBV6-4 to TRBJ2-3, with TRBD2 matching over 9 bases. In germline, CDR1 is MRHNA, CDR2 SNTAGT. CDR3 length equals 17 residues. J lost 2 bases, V lost 0 bases, and 6 bases had no gene match. The DNA for the CDR3 is TGTGCCAGCAGTGACTCGAGTAGCGGGAGATTCACAGATACGCAGTATTTT. Translating it yields CASSDSSSGRFTDTQYF.

V usage is TRBV7-2 and J usage is TRBJ1-3, with D tentatively TRBD1 (5 bases). CDR3 length equals 18 residues. Germline V gene data show CDR1 as SGHTA and CDR2 as FQGNSA. Trimming removed 0 bases from V and 0 bases from J, with 15 bases in between. The CDR3 loop is CASSLAPPGFFSGNTIYF. CDR3 coding DNA: TGTGCCAGCAGCTTAGCACCCCCAGGGTTTTTCTCTGGAAACACCATATATTTT.

The V call is TRBV7-2, the J call TRBJ2-2; TRBD2 agrees at 8 bases. Trimming at V came to 1 base and at J to 0 bases, leaving 4 bases not matched to a gene. This CDR3 region has 17 residues. Germline assignment: CDR1 SGHTA and CDR2 FQGNSA. CDR3 in DNA: TGTGCCAGCAGCTTAGAGGGTAGCGGGACGAACACCGGGGAGCTGTTTTTT. Encoded protein: CASSLEGSGTNTGELFF.